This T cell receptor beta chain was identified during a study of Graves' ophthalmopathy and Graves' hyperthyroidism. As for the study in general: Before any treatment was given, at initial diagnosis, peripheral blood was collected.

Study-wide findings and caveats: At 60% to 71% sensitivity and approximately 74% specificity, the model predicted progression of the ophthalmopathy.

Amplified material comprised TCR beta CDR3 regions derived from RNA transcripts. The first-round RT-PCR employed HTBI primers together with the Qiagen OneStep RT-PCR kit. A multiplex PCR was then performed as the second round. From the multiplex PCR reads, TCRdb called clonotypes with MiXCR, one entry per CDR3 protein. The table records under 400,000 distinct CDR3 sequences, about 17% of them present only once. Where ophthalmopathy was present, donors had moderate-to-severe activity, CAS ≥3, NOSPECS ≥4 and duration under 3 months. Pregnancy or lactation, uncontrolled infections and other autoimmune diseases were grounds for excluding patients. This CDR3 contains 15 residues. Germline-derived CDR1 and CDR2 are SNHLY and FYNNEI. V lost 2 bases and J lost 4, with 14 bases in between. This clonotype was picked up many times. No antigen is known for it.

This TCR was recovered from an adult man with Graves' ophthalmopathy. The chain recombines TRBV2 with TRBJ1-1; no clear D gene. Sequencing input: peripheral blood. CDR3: CASSESRNMGTEAFF. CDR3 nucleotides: TGTGCCAGCAGTGAATCTCGGAATATGGGCACTGAAGCTTTCTTT.